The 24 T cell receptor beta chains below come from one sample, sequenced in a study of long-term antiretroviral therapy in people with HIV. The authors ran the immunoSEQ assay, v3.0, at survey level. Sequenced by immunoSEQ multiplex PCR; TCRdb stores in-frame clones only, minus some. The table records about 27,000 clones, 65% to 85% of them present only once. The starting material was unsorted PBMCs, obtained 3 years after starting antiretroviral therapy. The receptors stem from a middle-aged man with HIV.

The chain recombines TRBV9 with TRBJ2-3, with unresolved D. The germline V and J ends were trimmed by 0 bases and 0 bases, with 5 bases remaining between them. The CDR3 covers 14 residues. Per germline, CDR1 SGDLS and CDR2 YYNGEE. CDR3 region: CASSVDGSTDTQYF. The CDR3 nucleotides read TGTGCCAGCAGCGTAGACGGGAGCACAGATACGCAGTATTTT.

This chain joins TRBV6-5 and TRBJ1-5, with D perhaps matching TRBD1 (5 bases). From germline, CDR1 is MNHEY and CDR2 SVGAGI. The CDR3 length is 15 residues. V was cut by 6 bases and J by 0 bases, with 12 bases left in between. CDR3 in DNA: TGTGCCAGCAGGACTCAGGGAGATAGCAATCAGCCCCAGCATTTT. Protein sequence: CASRTQGDSNQPQHF.

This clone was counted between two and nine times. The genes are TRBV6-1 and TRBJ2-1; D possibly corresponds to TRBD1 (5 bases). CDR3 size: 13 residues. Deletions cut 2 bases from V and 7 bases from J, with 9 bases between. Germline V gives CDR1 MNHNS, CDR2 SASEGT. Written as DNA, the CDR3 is TGTGCCAGCAGTGAAAGGGGTTGGAATGAGCAGTTCTTC. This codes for CASSERGWNEQFF.

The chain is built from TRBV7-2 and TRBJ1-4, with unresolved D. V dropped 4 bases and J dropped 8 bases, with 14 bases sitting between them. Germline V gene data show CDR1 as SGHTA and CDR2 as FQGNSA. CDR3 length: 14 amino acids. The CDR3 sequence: CASSSDRAAEKLFF. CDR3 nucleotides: TGTGCCAGCAGCTCGGATAGGGCAGCCGAAAAACTGTTTTTT.

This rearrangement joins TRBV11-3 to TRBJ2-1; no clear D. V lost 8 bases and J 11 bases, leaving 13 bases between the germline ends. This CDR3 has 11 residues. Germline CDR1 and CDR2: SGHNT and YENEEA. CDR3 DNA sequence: TGTGCCAGCGGCATATCTGGGCAGCAGTTCTTC. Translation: CASGISGQQFF.

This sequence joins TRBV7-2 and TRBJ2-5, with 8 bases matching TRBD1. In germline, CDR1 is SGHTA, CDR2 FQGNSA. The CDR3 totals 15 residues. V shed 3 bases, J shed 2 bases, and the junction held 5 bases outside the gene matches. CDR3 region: CASSFVGQAQETQYF. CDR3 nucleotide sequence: TGTGCCAGCAGCTTTGTGGGACAGGCTCAAGAGACCCAGTACTTC.

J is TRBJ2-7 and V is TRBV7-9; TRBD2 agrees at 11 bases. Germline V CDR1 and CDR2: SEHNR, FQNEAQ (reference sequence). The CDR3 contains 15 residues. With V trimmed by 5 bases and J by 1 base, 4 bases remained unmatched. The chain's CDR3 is CASSPTSGVSYEQYF. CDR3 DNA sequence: TGTGCCAGCAGCCCGACTAGCGGGGTATCCTACGAGCAGTACTTC.

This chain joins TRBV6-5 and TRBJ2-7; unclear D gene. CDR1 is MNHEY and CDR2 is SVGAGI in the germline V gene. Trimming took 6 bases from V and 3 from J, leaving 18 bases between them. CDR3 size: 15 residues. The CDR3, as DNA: TGTGCCAGCAGAGCCCAGACGAACGGCCTCTACGAGCAGTACTTC. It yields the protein CASRAQTNGLYEQYF.

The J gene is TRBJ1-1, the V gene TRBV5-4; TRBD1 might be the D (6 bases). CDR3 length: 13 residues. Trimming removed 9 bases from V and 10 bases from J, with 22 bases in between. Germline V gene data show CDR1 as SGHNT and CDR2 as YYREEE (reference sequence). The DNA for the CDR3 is TGTGCCACTTCCGGGACACCCGGGGGGGGAGCTTTCTTT. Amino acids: CATSGTPGGGAFF.

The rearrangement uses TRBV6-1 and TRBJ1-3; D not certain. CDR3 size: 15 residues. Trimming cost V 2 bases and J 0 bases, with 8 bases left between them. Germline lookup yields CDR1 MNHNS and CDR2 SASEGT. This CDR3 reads CASSEIGDSGNTIYF. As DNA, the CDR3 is TGTGCCAGCAGTGAAATCGGGGACTCTGGAAACACCATATATTTT.

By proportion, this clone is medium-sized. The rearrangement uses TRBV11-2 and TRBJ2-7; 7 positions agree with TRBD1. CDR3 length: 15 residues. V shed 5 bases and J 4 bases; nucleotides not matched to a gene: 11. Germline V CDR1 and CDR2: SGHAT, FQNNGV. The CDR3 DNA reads TGTGCCAGCAGCCGACCGGGACAGAATCTTTACGAGCAGTACTTC. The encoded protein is CASSRPGQNLYEQYF.

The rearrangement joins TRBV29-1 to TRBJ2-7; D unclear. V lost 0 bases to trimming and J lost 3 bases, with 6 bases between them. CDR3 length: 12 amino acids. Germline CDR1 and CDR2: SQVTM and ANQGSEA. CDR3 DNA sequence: TGCAGCGTTGAAGAAAGTGGCTACGAGCAGTACTTC. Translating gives CSVEESGYEQYF.

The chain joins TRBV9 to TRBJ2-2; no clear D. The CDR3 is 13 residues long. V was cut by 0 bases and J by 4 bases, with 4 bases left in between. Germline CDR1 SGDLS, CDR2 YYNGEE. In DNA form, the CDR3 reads TGTGCCAGCAGCGTAGAGGGCACCGGGGAGCTGTTTTTT. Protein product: CASSVEGTGELFF.

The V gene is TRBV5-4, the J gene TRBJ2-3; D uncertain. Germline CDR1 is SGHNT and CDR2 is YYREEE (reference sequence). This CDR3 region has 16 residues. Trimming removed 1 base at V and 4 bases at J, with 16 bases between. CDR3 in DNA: TGTGCCAGCAGCTTGACGGTAAAGGCTTCAGCAGATACGCAGTATTTT. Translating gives CASSLTVKASADTQYF.

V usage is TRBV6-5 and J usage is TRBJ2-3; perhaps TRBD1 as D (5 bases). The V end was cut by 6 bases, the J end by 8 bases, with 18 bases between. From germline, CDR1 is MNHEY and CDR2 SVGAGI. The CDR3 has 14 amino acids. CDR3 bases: TGTGCCAGCAGACCAGGGTTGACAGCCTCTACGCAGTATTTT. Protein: CASRPGLTASTQYF.

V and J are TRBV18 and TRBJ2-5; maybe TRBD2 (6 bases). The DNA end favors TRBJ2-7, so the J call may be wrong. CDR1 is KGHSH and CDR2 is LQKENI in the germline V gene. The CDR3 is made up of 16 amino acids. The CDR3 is CASSPPGGGNSYEQYF. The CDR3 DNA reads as TGTGCCAGCTCACCACCGGGAGGCGGGAACTCCTACGAGCAGTACTTC.

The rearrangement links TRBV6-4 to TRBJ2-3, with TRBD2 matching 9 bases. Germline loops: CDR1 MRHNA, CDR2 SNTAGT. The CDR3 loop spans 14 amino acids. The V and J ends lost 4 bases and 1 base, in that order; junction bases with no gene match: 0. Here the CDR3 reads CASSGTSGTDTQYF. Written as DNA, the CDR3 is TGTGCCAGCAGTGGGACTAGCGGCACAGATACGCAGTATTTT.

The CDR3 nucleotides are TGTGCCAGTAGTATCTCAGGGTTGAATGGCTACACCTTC. This gives the protein CASSISGLNGYTF. The chain employs TRBV19 and TRBJ1-2; the D gene is possibly TRBD1 (5 bases). In germline, CDR1 is LNHDA, CDR2 SQIVND (reference sequence). The CDR3 runs 13 residues. V was trimmed by 3 bases and J by 6 bases, leaving 11 bases between them. The full variable domain, its missing parts supplied by reference TRBV19 and TRBJ1-2, is DGGITQSPKYLFRKEGQNVTLSCEQNLNHDAMYWYRQDPGQGLRLIYYSQIVNDFQKGDIAEGYSVSREKKESFPLTVTSAQKNPTAFYLCASSISGLNGYTFGSGTRLTVV.

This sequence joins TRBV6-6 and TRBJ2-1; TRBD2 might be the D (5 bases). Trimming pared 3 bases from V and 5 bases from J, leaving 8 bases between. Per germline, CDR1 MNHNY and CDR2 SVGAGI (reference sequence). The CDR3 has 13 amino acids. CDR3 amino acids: CASSYLRDNEQFF. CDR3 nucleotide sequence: TGTGCCAGCAGTTATTTGAGGGACAATGAGCAGTTCTTC.

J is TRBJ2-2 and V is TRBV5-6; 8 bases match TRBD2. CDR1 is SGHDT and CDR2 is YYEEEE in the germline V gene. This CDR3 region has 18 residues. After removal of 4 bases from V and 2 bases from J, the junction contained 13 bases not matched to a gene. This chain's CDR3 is CASSHRSRRGVNTGELFF. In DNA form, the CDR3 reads TGTGCCAGCAGCCACCGATCCAGGCGGGGGGTAAACACCGGGGAGCTGTTTTTT. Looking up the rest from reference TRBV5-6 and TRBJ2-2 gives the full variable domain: DAGVTQSPTHLIKTRGQQVTLRCSPKSGHDTVSWYQQALGQGPQFIFQYYEEEERQRGNFPDRFSGHQFPNYSSELNVNALLLGDSALYLCASSHRSRRGVNTGELFFGEGSRLTVL.

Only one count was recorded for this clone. The CDR3 DNA reads as TGTGCCAGTGGATCGGGGTCTATGGGCCAAGAGACCCAGTACTTC. Protein: CASGSGSMGQETQYF. The chain carries TRBV19 and TRBJ2-5, with D possibly matching TRBD2 (5 bases). V was trimmed by 8 bases and J by 1 base, leaving 17 bases between them. CDR1 is LNHDA, CDR2 SQIVND, per germline (reference sequence). This CDR3 has 15 residues.

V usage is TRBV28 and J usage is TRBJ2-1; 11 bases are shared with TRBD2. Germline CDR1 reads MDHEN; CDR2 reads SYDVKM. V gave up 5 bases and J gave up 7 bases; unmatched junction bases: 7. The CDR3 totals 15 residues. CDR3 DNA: TGTGCCAGCAGTCAAACTAGCGGGGGCCGGAATGAGCAGTTCTTC. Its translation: CASSQTSGGRNEQFF. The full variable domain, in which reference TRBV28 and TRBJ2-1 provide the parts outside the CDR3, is DVKVTQSSRYLVKRTGEKVFLECVQDMDHENMFWYRQDPGLGLRLIYFSYDVKMKEKGDIPEGYSVSREKKERFSLILESASTNQTSMYLCASSQTSGGRNEQFFGPGTRLTVL.

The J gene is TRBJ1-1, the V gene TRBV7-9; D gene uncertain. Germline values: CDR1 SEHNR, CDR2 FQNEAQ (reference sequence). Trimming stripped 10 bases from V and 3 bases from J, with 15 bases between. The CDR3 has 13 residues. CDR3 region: CATKRDKDTEAFF. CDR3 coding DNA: TGTGCCACTAAGAGGGATAAAGACACTGAAGCTTTCTTT.

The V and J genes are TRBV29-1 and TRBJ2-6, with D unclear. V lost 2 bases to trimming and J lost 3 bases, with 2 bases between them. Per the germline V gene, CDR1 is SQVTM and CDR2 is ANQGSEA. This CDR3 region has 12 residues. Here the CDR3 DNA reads TGCAGCGTTGAAAATGGGGCCAACGTCCTGACTTTC. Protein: CSVENGANVLTF.